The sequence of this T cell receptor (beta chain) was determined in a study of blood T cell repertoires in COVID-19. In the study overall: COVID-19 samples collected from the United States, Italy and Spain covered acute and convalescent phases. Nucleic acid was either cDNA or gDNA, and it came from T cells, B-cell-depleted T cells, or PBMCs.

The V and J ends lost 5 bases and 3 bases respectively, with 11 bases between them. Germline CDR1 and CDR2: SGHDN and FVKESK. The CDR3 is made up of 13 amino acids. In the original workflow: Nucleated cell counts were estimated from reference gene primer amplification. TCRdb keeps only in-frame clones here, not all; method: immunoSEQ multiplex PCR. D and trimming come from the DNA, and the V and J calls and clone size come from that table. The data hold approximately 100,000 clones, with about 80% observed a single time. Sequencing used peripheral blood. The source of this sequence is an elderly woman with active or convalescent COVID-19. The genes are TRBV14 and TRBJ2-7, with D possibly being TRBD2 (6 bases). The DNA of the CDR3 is TGTGCCAGCAGCGCGGGACTCCTCTACGAGCAGTACTTC. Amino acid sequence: CASSAGLLYEQYF.